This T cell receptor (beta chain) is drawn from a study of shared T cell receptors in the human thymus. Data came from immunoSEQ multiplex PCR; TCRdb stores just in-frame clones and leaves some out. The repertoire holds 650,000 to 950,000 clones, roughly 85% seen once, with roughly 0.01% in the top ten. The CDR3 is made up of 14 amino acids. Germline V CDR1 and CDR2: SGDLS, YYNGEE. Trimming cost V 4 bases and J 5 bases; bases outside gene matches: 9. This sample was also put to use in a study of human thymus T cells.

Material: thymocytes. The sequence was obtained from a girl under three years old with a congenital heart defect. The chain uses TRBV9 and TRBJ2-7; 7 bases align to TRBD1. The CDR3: CASSPRDSYDEQYF. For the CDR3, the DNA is TGTGCCAGCAGCCCCCGGGACAGTTATGACGAGCAGTACTTC.